A single sample is the source of the 31 T cell receptor beta chains below, sequenced in a study of T-cell reconstitution after alpha-beta-depleted transplantation in children. Preparation of the TCRbeta library involved a method that used unique molecular identifiers. TCRdb passed the PCR reads through MiXCR, listing each CDR3 protein once. The sample holds about 200,000 distinct CDR3 sequences, under 8.5% seen once. The sample was PBMCs, mostly from graft donor cells, taken 360 days after TCRalphabeta/CD19-depleted stem cell transplant. All receptors come from a male patient between 2 and 15 years old who had a stem cell transplant for acute myeloid leukemia, so the T cells may come from the graft donor.

This sequence joins TRBV20-1 and TRBJ1-2, with a tentative D call TRBD1 (6 bases). With 0 bases removed from V and 8 bases from J, the gap between germline ends came to 10 bases. The CDR3 runs 12 residues. Germline V gives CDR1 DFQATT, CDR2 SNEGSKA (reference sequence). CDR3 bases: TGCAGTGCTAGAGACAGGGGAGGAGGCTACACCTTC. Its translation is CSARDRGGGYTF.

This clonotype was observed many times. The chain is built from TRBV29-1 and TRBJ2-1, with a possible D match to TRBD2 (6 bases). The CDR3 is 13 amino acids. The V gene lost 8 bases and the J gene lost 3 bases, with 14 bases spanning the gap. In germline, CDR1 is SQVTM, CDR2 ANQGSEA. The chain's CDR3 is CSTRGGSYNEQFF. CDR3 DNA: TGCAGCACTCGGGGAGGCAGCTACAATGAGCAGTTCTTC.

This clonotype was found many times. The chain uses TRBV5-1 and TRBJ2-5, with TRBD1 matching 9 bases. Per germline, CDR1 SGHRS and CDR2 YFSETQ. The length of the CDR3 is 18 residues. V trimming: 4 bases; J trimming: 4 bases; junction bases outside the gene matches: 17. In DNA, the CDR3 is TGCGCCAGCAGCGGGTTCGTCGGTACAGGGGGCAGCGGAGAGACCCAGTACTTC. Protein product: CASSGFVGTGGSGETQYF. Together with reference TRBV5-1 and TRBJ2-5, the CDR3 gives the full variable domain: KAGVTQTPRYLIKTRGQQVTLSCSPISGHRSVSWYQQTPGQGLQFLFEYFSETQRNKGNFPGRFSGRQFSNSRSEMNVSTLELGDSALYLCASSGFVGTGGSGETQYFGPGTRLLVL.

The J gene is TRBJ2-5, the V gene TRBV12-3 or TRBV12-4, with D possibly matching TRBD1 (6 bases). V lost 7 bases and J 5 bases, leaving 8 bases between the germline ends. The CDR3 runs 11 residues. CDR3 DNA sequence: TGTGCCAGCAAAGACAGGGAGACCCAGTACTTC. It specifies CASKDRETQYF.

This clonotype was counted a few times. In DNA form, the CDR3 reads TGCAGTGCTAGGCGCCGGGGAGGAGCGGTAGAATACGAGCAGTACTTC. Translation gives CSARRRGGAVEYEQYF. This rearrangement joins TRBV20-1 to TRBJ2-7; D is possibly TRBD2 (6 bases). Trimming shortened V by 3 bases and J by 4 bases, and 22 bases separated the two germline ends. This CDR3 spans 16 amino acids. Germline V CDR1 and CDR2: DFQATT, SNEGSKA (reference sequence).

The V call is TRBV20-1, the J call TRBJ1-2; TRBD1 agrees at 7 bases. Per germline, CDR1 DFQATT and CDR2 SNEGSKA (reference sequence). Losses at the gene ends were 2 bases for V and 3 bases for J; bases not matched to a gene: 6. The CDR3 is 14 amino acids. CDR3 sequence reads: CSARQDRSYYGYTF. CDR3 sequence (DNA): TGCAGTGCTAGACAGGACAGGTCGTACTATGGCTACACCTTC.

The rearrangement uses TRBV5-5 and TRBJ2-7; tentative D call: TRBD1 (6 bases). The germline CDR1 and CDR2 sequences are SGHKS and YYEKEE (reference sequence). The CDR3 extends over 15 amino acids. With 4 bases removed from V and 3 bases from J, the gap between germline ends came to 17 bases. This chain's CDR3 is CASSPSGTSNYEQYV. In nucleotides, the CDR3 is TGTGCCAGCAGCCCCTCCGGGACAAGTAACTACGAGCAGTACGTC.

There are a few counts of this clonotype. V gene TRBV7-2 combines with J gene TRBJ2-7; D not resolved. Germline V CDR1 and CDR2: SGHTA, FQGNSA. CDR3 length equals 15 residues. The V end was cut by 3 bases, the J end by 3 bases, with 15 bases between. The CDR3 spells CASSFRGGPNYEQYF. CDR3 DNA: TGTGCCAGCAGCTTTCGTGGCGGACCTAACTACGAGCAGTACTTC.

This clonotype showed up many times. This rearrangement joins TRBV4-3 to TRBJ2-5; no clear D gene. CDR3 length: 17 amino acids. Germline values: CDR1 LGHNA, CDR2 YSLEER. The V end lost 0 bases, the J end lost 0 bases, and 14 bases lay between the germline ends. The CDR3 sequence is CASSQEIFRNYQETQYF. The CDR3 nucleotides are TGCGCCAGCAGCCAAGAAATCTTCCGGAACTACCAAGAGACCCAGTACTTC.

Many counts were recorded for this clonotype. This chain connects TRBV12-3 or TRBV12-4 to TRBJ2-1; 8 positions match TRBD2. This CDR3 is built from 17 residues. V trimming: 1 base; J trimming: 2 bases; junction bases outside the gene matches: 7. The CDR3 here is CASSLDLVAGPYNEQFF. CDR3 nucleotide sequence: TGTGCCAGCAGTTTAGACCTTGTAGCGGGGCCCTACAATGAGCAGTTCTTC.

This rearrangement joins TRBV20-1 to TRBJ1-2; maybe TRBD1 (6 bases). Per germline, CDR1 DFQATT and CDR2 SNEGSKA (reference sequence). This CDR3 is 13 amino acids long. The V and J ends lost 5 bases and 5 bases respectively, with 15 bases between them. The CDR3 reads CSAGGGRSYGYTF. The CDR3 DNA sequence: TGCAGTGCTGGAGGGGGAAGAAGTTATGGCTACACCTTC.

In its sample, this clonotype was seen many times. The V call is TRBV15, the J call TRBJ1-1, with a weak D call TRBD1 (6 bases). Trimming cost V 3 bases and J 1 base, with 12 bases left between them. Germline values: CDR1 LNHNV, CDR2 YYDKDF (reference sequence). This CDR3 region has 15 residues. The CDR3 region has the DNA TGTGCCACCAGCAGCGACCGGGACAAGAACACTGAAGCTTTCTTT. This translates into CATSSDRDKNTEAFF.

This clonotype appeared many times. This chain connects TRBV5-1 to TRBJ2-1; D not certain. This CDR3 has 15 amino acids. The germline CDR1 and CDR2 sequences are SGHRS and YFSETQ. V shed 1 base and J shed 5 bases, with 13 bases lying between them. For the CDR3, the DNA is TGCGCCAGCAGCTTGTTCCGGAGATTGGACAATGAGCAGTTCTTC. It translates to CASSLFRRLDNEQFF.

This clonotype was recorded a few times. The chain employs TRBV12-3 or TRBV12-4 and TRBJ2-7; TRBD1 or TRBD2 may be the D gene (5 bases each). Between the trimmed V and J ends, which lost 3 bases and 0 bases, there was a span of 9 bases. The CDR3 length is 14 residues. The CDR3 reads CASSFGAYSYEQYF. In nucleotides, the CDR3 is TGTGCCAGCAGTTTCGGGGCGTACTCCTACGAGCAGTACTTC.

This chain links TRBV4-2 with TRBJ2-6; 7 bases are shared with TRBD1. Germline V CDR1 and CDR2: LGHNA, YNFKEQ. This CDR3 region has 14 residues. Losses at the gene ends were 7 bases for V and 2 bases for J; bases not matched to a gene: 2. CDR3 residues: CASIDRAGANVLTF. The CDR3 coding sequence is TGTGCCAGCATTGACAGGGCTGGGGCCAACGTCCTGACTTTC.

This chain connects TRBV12-3 or TRBV12-4 to TRBJ1-1; D uncertain. Deletions cut 6 bases from V and 1 base from J, with 15 bases between. There are 15 residues in the CDR3. Written as DNA, the CDR3 is TGTGCCAGCAGCCCTAGATCGGGAGGGAACACTGAAGCTTTCTTT. Amino acids: CASSPRSGGNTEAFF.

This clonotype was seen ten or more times. CDR3 sequence: CASGRGRPHQTQYF. For the CDR3, the DNA is TGTGCTAGTGGGAGGGGCCGACCTCACCAGACCCAGTACTTC. The chain joins TRBV12-5 to TRBJ2-5, with D perhaps being TRBD1 or TRBD2 (5 bases each). The germline V gene encodes CDR1 LGHNT and CDR2 FRNRAP. This CDR3 comprises 14 residues. With 6 bases removed from V and 6 bases from J, the gap between germline ends came to 17 bases.

The J gene is TRBJ2-4, the V gene TRBV4-2, with 11 bases identical to TRBD2. The CDR3 runs to 18 residues. The germline V gene encodes CDR1 LGHNA and CDR2 YNFKEQ. V dropped 0 bases and J dropped 2; count of bases not matched to a gene: 6. The CDR3 DNA follows: TGTGCCAGCAGCCAAGAGATACTAGCGGGAGATCCCAAAAACATTCAGTACTTC. Its translation: CASSQEILAGDPKNIQYF.

The sample holds many counts of this clonotype. The chain employs TRBV28 and TRBJ2-1; D unclear. This CDR3 is 12 amino acids long. The ends were cut back, 5 bases at V and 4 bases at J, with 6 bases in the middle. Germline lookup yields CDR1 MDHEN and CDR2 SYDVKM. The chain's CDR3 is CASSPTYNEQFF. CDR3 bases: TGTGCCAGCAGTCCTACTTACAATGAGCAGTTCTTC.

V gene TRBV18 combines with J gene TRBJ1-5; TRBD1 matches 7 bases. This CDR3 is built from 15 residues. Trimming took 3 bases from V and 3 from J; bases not matched to a gene: 5. In germline, CDR1 is KGHSH, CDR2 LQKENI. The CDR3 here is CASSPGDSANQPQHF. The CDR3 coding sequence is TGTGCCAGCTCACCGGGGGACAGTGCCAATCAGCCCCAGCATTTT.

This clonotype was observed a handful of times. This chain joins TRBV10-3 and TRBJ1-5, with 9 bases matching TRBD1. V lost 4 bases, J lost 5 bases, and 0 bases stayed unmatched. CDR3 length: 13 residues. Germline V gene data show CDR1 as ENHRY and CDR2 as SYGVKD. As DNA, the CDR3 is TGTGCCATCAGTGGACAGGGGGATCAGCCCCAGCATTTT. This gives the protein CAISGQGDQPQHF.

The sample holds a few counts of this clonotype. The rearrangement uses TRBV29-1 and TRBJ2-5; possible D gene TRBD1, 5 bases. Germline assignment: CDR1 SQVTM and CDR2 ANQGSEA. V shed 5 bases and J shed 1 base, with 11 bases lying between them. The CDR3 runs 13 residues. CDR3 nucleotides: TGCAGCGTTATCTGGGGCCCCCAAGAGACCCAGTACTTC. It is translated as CSVIWGPQETQYF.

This clonotype was counted only a few times. The chain uses TRBV20-1 and TRBJ2-7, with 9 bases fitting TRBD2. Trimming took 2 bases from V and 2 from J; bases not matched to a gene: 1. The V gene's germline CDR1 is DFQATT and CDR2 SNEGSKA (reference sequence). This CDR3 region has 13 residues. The CDR3 DNA reads TGCAGTGCTAGACTAGCGGGGACCTACGAGCAGTACGTC. Translating it yields CSARLAGTYEQYV.

The rearrangement joins TRBV18 to TRBJ2-1, with no clear D. The CDR3 has 16 amino acids. CDR1 is KGHSH and CDR2 is LQKENI in the germline V gene. Deletions cut 3 bases from V and 0 bases from J, with 12 bases between. Here the CDR3 DNA reads TGTGCCAGCTCACCGCGGACGGAGAGCTCCTACAATGAGCAGTTCTTC. Protein product: CASSPRTESSYNEQFF.

This clonotype was detected only a few times. This sequence joins TRBV12-3 or TRBV12-4 and TRBJ2-3, with 8 positions matching TRBD2. J gave up 8 bases and V 5 bases, and 3 bases lay outside the gene matches. CDR3 length equals 12 residues. The CDR3 DNA follows: TGTGCCAGCAGTGTACGGGGGGGTACGCAGTATTTT. Its protein is CASSVRGGTQYF.

This clonotype was seen ten or more times. The genes are TRBV27 and TRBJ2-1; TRBD1 aligns across 8 bases. Germline V lookup: CDR1 MNHEY, CDR2 SMNVEV (reference sequence). This CDR3 is built from 15 residues. V lost 4 bases, J lost 0 bases, and 2 bases stayed unmatched. The CDR3 spells CASSSTGGSYNEQFF. The CDR3, as DNA: TGTGCCAGCAGTTCCACAGGGGGCTCCTACAATGAGCAGTTCTTC.

In this sample, this clonotype turned up many times. The chain recombines TRBV20-1 with TRBJ2-1; D unclear. V was trimmed by 1 base and J by 6 bases, leaving 4 bases between them. This CDR3 has 11 residues. Germline lookup yields CDR1 DFQATT and CDR2 SNEGSKA (reference sequence). CDR3 DNA: TGCAGTGCTAGAGTGTTCAATGAGCAGTTCTTC. This gives the protein CSARVFNEQFF.

This clonotype was counted at least ten times. The chain joins TRBV7-6 to TRBJ2-1, with 11 positions matching TRBD2. This CDR3 is built from 18 residues. Germline CDR1 and CDR2: SGHVS and FNYEAQ. J gave up 1 base and V 2 bases, and 7 bases lay outside the gene matches. This CDR3 reads CASSLRLTSGMSYNEQFF. For the CDR3, the DNA is TGTGCCAGCAGCTTAAGGCTGACTAGCGGGATGTCCTACAATGAGCAGTTCTTC. Based on the CDR3 plus reference TRBV7-6 and TRBJ2-1, the full variable domain is GAGVSQSPRYKVTKRGQDVALRCDPISGHVSLYWYRQALGQGPEFLTYFNYEAQQDKSGLPNDRFSAERPEGSISTLTIQRTEQRDSAMYRCASSLRLTSGMSYNEQFFGPGTRLTVL.

At least ten counts were recorded for this clonotype. V usage is TRBV5-1 and J usage is TRBJ2-5; D unclear. From germline, CDR1 is SGHRS and CDR2 YFSETQ. V lost 4 bases, J lost 2 bases, and 6 bases lay in between. This CDR3 has 12 residues. The CDR3 DNA sequence: TGCGCCAGCAGCCGGCCTCAAGAGACCCAGTACTTC. Protein product: CASSRPQETQYF. The full variable domain, rest sourced from reference TRBV5-1 and TRBJ2-5, is KAGVTQTPRYLIKTRGQQVTLSCSPISGHRSVSWYQQTPGQGLQFLFEYFSETQRNKGNFPGRFSGRQFSNSRSEMNVSTLELGDSALYLCASSRPQETQYFGPGTRLLVL.

This clonotype was observed a handful of times. The chain uses TRBV12-3 or TRBV12-4 and TRBJ2-6; D unresolved. CDR3 length equals 17 residues. V lost 0 bases, J lost 0 bases, and 9 bases lay in between. For the CDR3, the DNA is TGTGCCAGCAGTTTAGCGGGGTCGCCCTCTGGGGCCAACGTCCTGACTTTC. Residues: CASSLAGSPSGANVLTF.

This clonotype was detected a few times. The chain joins TRBV6-2 or TRBV6-3 to TRBJ2-1; TRBD2 is a possible D gene (7 bases). Germline V CDR1 and CDR2: MNHEY, SVGEGT. This CDR3 region has 13 residues. Trimming pared 6 bases from V and 7 bases from J, leaving 13 bases between. In nucleotides, the CDR3 is TGTGCCAGCAGGTGGGGGGGCCGGAATGAGCAGTTCTTC. This translates into CASRWGGRNEQFF.